Each of the 18 T cell receptor beta chains below was sequenced from the same sample in a study of T-cell memory formation after mild COVID-19. From the 5' RACE reads, TCRdb called clonotypes with MiXCR, one entry per CDR3 protein. The sample yields tens of thousands of distinct CDR3 sequences, 15% to 20% seen once. The sequenced sample was PBMCs or a T cell subset sorted from them (not recorded which). The source is an adult who had mild COVID-19 (a few samples of this study predate the infection). Cell type and time point are not known.

The V and J genes are TRBV4-1 and TRBJ2-7; 8 nucleotides line up with TRBD1. The germline CDR1 and CDR2 sequences are MGHRA and YSYEKL. This CDR3 has 15 residues. Trimming cost V 2 bases and J 3 bases; bases outside gene matches: 6. This CDR3 is CASSQSPGQGYEQYF. Here the CDR3 DNA reads TGCGCCAGCAGCCAATCCCCTGGACAGGGCTACGAGCAGTACTTC.

This clonotype was picked up many times. V is TRBV24-1 and J is TRBJ2-2, with TRBD2 as a possible D gene (6 bases). V lost 12 bases, J lost 0 bases, and 7 bases lay in between. From germline, CDR1 is KGHDR and CDR2 SFDVKD. The CDR3 sequence is 12 residues long. The CDR3 DNA reads as TGTGCCGGAGGGCCGAACACCGGGGAGCTGTTTTTT. Translation: CAGGPNTGELFF.

This clonotype was counted ten times or more. V is TRBV5-6 and J is TRBJ2-1; possibly TRBD1 or TRBD2 for D (5 bases each). The CDR3 is 17 residues long. Germline V gives CDR1 SGHDT, CDR2 YYEEEE. Deletions cut 1 base from V and 5 bases from J, with 19 bases between. The CDR3 protein is CASSLIGLTGPDNEQFF. CDR3 nucleotides: TGTGCCAGCAGCTTGATTGGATTAACGGGACCAGACAATGAGCAGTTCTTC.

This clonotype showed up many times. The chain carries TRBV5-1 and TRBJ2-7; TRBD1 aligns across 7 bases. V trimming: 4 bases; J trimming: 3 bases; junction bases outside the gene matches: 7. The CDR3 covers 14 residues. The V gene's germline CDR1 is SGHRS and CDR2 YFSETQ. CDR3 nucleotides: TGCGCCAGCAGCCGTGGGACAGCAGGCTACGAGCAGTACTTC. Protein sequence: CASSRGTAGYEQYF.

The chain couples TRBV30 to TRBJ1-1; D is perhaps TRBD1 (5 bases). Per the germline V gene, CDR1 is GTSNPN and CDR2 is SVGIG (reference sequence). Trimming pared 2 bases from V and 11 bases from J, leaving 18 bases between. This CDR3 is built from 13 residues. CDR3 region: CAWSLGAAKEAFF. DNA for the CDR3: TGTGCCTGGAGTCTCGGGGCGGCTAAGGAGGCTTTCTTT.

CDR3 sequence reads: CASRLECLHRQNNSPLHF. The CDR3 DNA reads as TGTGCAAGTCGCTTAGAGTGTTTGCATCGGCAAAATAATTCACCCCTCCACTTT. The chain uses TRBV12-2 and TRBJ1-6. TRBV12-2 is described as a pseudogene. This CDR3 is built from 18 residues.

A few counts support this clonotype. J is TRBJ1-1 and V is TRBV3-1; maybe TRBD1 (5 bases). V was pared by 1 base and J by 8 bases, with 14 bases between. CDR1 and CDR2 from the germline V gene are LGHDT and YNNKEL (reference sequence). This CDR3 contains 14 residues. The CDR3 reads CASSQANGQGEAFF. DNA for the CDR3: TGTGCCAGCAGCCAAGCTAACGGCCAGGGAGAAGCTTTCTTT.

This clonotype appeared many times. The genes are TRBV12-3 or TRBV12-4 and TRBJ2-3; D gene uncertain. Trimming left V 1 base short and J 3 bases short, with 8 bases between. The CDR3 has 14 residues. For the CDR3, the DNA is TGTGCCAGCAGTTTAGGACCCTTTACAGATACGCAGTATTTT. It specifies CASSLGPFTDTQYF.

By its share, this clonotype is medium-sized (0.01 to 0.1%). The J gene is TRBJ2-3, the V gene TRBV7-9, with D uncertain. The CDR3 length is 12 residues. Germline loops: CDR1 SEHNR, CDR2 FQNEAQ (reference sequence). CDR3 sequence reads: CAVTPSPDTQYF. The CDR3, as DNA: TGTGCTGTGACCCCCTCCCCCGATACGCAGTATTTT.

This clonotype occurred many times. The chain combines TRBV7-2 with TRBJ1-3; D gene unclear. Trimming pared 5 bases from V and 2 bases from J, leaving 13 bases between. This CDR3 comprises 15 residues. The germline V gene has CDR1 SGHTA and CDR2 FQGNSA. CDR3 loop: CASSPSAGTGNTIYF. DNA for the CDR3: TGTGCCAGCAGCCCCTCGGCGGGGACTGGAAACACCATATATTTT.

This clonotype is medium-sized (0.01 to 0.1%) within its sample. This chain links TRBV7-8 with TRBJ2-5, with D tentatively TRBD2 (6 bases). V lost 7 bases to trimming and J lost 5 bases, with 17 bases between them. Per germline, CDR1 SGHVS and CDR2 FQNEAQ. The CDR3 has 14 residues. Here the CDR3 reads CASTLWGVSETQYF. The CDR3 bases are TGTGCCAGCACCCTGTGGGGGGTTAGTGAGACCCAGTACTTC.

There are many counts of this clonotype. The genes are TRBV7-6 and TRBJ2-3; no clear D. V was cut by 5 bases and J by 2 bases, with 14 bases left in between. Germline V lookup: CDR1 SGHVS, CDR2 FNYEAQ. The CDR3 runs to 15 residues. DNA of the CDR3: TGTGCCAGCAGCCGGAGCACGGGTTTCACAGATACGCAGTATTTT. It codes for CASSRSTGFTDTQYF.

This clonotype was seen ten or more times. V is TRBV29-1 and J is TRBJ1-2, with D possibly TRBD1 on 6 matching bases. Germline CDR1 is SQVTM and CDR2 is ANQGSEA. V was trimmed by 7 bases and J by 4 bases, leaving 16 bases between them. The CDR3 consists of 13 residues. The CDR3 DNA is TGCAGCGGTCGAAAGACAGGTTCCTATGGCTACACCTTC. It codes for CSGRKTGSYGYTF.

Within the sample, this clonotype is medium-sized. The junction departs from germline at one end; a sequencing error may be responsible. The rearrangement joins TRBV7-7 to TRBJ2-1; D not resolved. The CDR3 covers 16 residues. Germline CDR1 reads SSHAT; CDR2 reads FNYEAQ (reference sequence). The CDR3 coding sequence is TGTGCTAGCAGCTTATCGGCAGACGGCTCCTACAATGAGCAGTTCTTC. Translation gives CASSLSADGSYNEQFF.

There are many counts of this clonotype. The V gene is TRBV3-1, the J gene TRBJ2-3, with TRBD2 identical over 8 bases. The CDR3 runs to 14 residues. CDR1 and CDR2 (germline): LGHDT, YNNKEL (reference sequence). With V trimmed by 4 bases and J by 4 bases, 4 bases remained unmatched. In DNA form, the CDR3 reads TGTGCCAGCAGCCGGGGAGCGGGAGCAGATACGCAGTATTTT. This encodes CASSRGAGADTQYF.

This clonotype was detected many times. The chain links TRBV7-9 to TRBJ2-3; D not resolved. The CDR3 is 14 amino acids. From germline, CDR1 is SEHNR and CDR2 FQNEAQ (reference sequence). V shed 5 bases and J shed 0 bases, with 9 bases lying between them. DNA of the CDR3: TGTGCCAGCAGCACCAGTGCTAGCACAGATACGCAGTATTTT. This codes for CASSTSASTDTQYF. Full variable domain (outside the CDR3, taken from reference TRBV7-9 and TRBJ2-3): DTGVSQNPRHKITKRGQNVTFRCDPISEHNRLYWYRQTLGQGPEFLTYFQNEAQLEKSRLLSDRFSAERPKGSFSTLEIQRTEQGDSAMYLCASSTSASTDTQYFGPGTRLTVL.

This clonotype is medium-sized. This chain links TRBV20-1 with TRBJ1-1; D is undetermined. CDR1 is DFQATT, CDR2 SNEGSKA, per germline (reference sequence). The CDR3 length is 13 residues. Trimming removed 5 bases at V and 3 bases at J, with 13 bases between. The CDR3 nucleotides read TGCAGTGCTCCAAACCCCGAGGACACTGAAGCTTTCTTT. This gives the protein CSAPNPEDTEAFF.

This clonotype was counted ten times or more. This chain connects TRBV5-1 to TRBJ2-1, with D perhaps given as TRBD1 or TRBD2 (6 bases each). V lost 4 bases to trimming and J lost 4 bases, with 15 bases between them. CDR1 is SGHRS and CDR2 is YFSETQ in the germline V gene. This CDR3 contains 15 residues. CDR3 DNA: TGCGCCAGCAGCCCCGGGGGCGGGATGTACAATGAGCAGTTCTTC. It translates to CASSPGGGMYNEQFF.